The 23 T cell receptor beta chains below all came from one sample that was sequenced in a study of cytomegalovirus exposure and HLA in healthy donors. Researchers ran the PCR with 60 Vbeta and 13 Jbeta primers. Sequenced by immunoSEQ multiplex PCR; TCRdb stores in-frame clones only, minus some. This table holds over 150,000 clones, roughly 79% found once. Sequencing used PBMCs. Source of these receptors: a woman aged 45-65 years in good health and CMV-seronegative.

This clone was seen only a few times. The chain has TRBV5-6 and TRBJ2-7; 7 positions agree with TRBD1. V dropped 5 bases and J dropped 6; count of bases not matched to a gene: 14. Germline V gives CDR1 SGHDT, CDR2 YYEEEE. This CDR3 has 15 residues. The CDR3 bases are TGTGCCAGCAGTAGACGAGGGGGCGGGTCGTCCGAGCAGTACTTC. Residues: CASSRRGGGSSEQYF.

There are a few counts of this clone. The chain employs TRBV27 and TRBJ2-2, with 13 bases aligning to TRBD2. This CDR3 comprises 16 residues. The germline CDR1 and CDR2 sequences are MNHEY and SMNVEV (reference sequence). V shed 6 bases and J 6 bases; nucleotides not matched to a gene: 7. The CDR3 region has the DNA TGTGCCAGCAGCCCCTTACTAGCGGGGGGGCCCGGGGAGCTGTTTTTT. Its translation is CASSPLLAGGPGELFF.

Here the CDR3 reads CASSQVSASSPLHF. In DNA form, the CDR3 reads TGCGCCAGCAGCCAAGTATCAGCGAGTTCACCCCTCCACTTT. The J gene is TRBJ1-6, the V gene TRBV4-3, with D uncertain. The CDR3 has 14 residues. Germline CDR1 LGHNA, CDR2 YSLEER. Trimming cost V 1 base and J 9 bases, with 10 bases left between them.

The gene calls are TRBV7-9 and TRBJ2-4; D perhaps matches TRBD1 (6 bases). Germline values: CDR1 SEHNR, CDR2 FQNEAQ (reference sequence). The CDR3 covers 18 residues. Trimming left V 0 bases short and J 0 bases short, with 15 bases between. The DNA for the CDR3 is TGTGCCAGCAGCTTAGCGACCAGGGGAATCCTAGCCAAAAACATTCAGTACTTC. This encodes CASSLATRGILAKNIQYF.

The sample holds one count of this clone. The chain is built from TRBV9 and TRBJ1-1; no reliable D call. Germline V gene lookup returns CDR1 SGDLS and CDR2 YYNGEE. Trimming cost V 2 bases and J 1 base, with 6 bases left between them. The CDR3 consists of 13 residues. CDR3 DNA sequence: TGTGCCAGCAGCGTTGCGGGGAACACTGAAGCTTTCTTT. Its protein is CASSVAGNTEAFF.

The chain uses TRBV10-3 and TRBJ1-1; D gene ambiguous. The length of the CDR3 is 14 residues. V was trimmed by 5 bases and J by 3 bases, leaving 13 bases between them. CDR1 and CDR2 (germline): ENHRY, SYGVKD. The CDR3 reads CAISRRISDTEAFF. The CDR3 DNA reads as TGTGCCATCAGTAGAAGAATTTCAGACACTGAAGCTTTCTTT.

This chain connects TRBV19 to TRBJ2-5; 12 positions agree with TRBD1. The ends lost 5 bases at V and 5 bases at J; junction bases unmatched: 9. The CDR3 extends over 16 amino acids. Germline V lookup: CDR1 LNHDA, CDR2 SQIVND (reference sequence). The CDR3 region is CASSDIGTGGAETQYF. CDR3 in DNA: TGTGCCAGTAGTGACATTGGGACAGGGGGCGCGGAGACCCAGTACTTC.

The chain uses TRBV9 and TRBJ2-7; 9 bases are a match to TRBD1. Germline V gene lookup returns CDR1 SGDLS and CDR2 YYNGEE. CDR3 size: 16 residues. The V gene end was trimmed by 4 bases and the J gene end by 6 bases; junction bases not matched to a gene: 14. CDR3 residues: CASSPGQGLPTGEQYF. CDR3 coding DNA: TGTGCCAGCAGCCCGGGACAGGGTCTACCTACTGGCGAGCAGTACTTC.

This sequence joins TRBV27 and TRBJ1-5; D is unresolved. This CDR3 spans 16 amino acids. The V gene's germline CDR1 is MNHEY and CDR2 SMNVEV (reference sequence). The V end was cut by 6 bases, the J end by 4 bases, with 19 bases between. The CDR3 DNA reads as TGTGCCAGCAGGGTCTCGGGGTTACGTGAAAATCAGCCCCAGCATTTT. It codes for CASRVSGLRENQPQHF.

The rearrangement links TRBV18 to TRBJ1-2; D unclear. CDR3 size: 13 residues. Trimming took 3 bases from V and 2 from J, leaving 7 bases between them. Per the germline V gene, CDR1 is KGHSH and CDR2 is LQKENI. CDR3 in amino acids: CASSPDKNYGYTF. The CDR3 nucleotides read TGTGCCAGCTCACCCGACAAGAACTATGGCTACACCTTC.

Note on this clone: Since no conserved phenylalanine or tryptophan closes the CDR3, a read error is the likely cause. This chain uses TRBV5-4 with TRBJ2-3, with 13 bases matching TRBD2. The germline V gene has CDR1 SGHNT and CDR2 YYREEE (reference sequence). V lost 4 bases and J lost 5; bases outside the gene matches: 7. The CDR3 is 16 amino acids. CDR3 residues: CASSIGTSGIQDTQYL. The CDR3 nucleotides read TGTGCCAGCAGCATTGGGACTAGCGGGATCCAAGATACGCAGTATCTT.

The CDR3 DNA reads TGTGCCAGCAGGACACAGGGGTTAGCGGACTATGGCTACACCTTC. This encodes CASRTQGLADYGYTF. The genes are TRBV27 and TRBJ1-2; 7 positions agree with TRBD1. There are 15 residues in the CDR3. With 6 bases clipped from V and 3 bases from J, the junction kept 10 bases outside the gene matches. Per the germline V gene, CDR1 is MNHEY and CDR2 is SMNVEV (reference sequence).

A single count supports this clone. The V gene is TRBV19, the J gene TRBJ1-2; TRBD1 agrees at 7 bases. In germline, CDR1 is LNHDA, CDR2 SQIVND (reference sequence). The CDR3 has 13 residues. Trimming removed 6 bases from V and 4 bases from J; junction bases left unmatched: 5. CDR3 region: CASSDRDSYGYTF. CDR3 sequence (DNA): TGTGCCAGTAGCGACCGGGACAGCTATGGCTACACCTTC.

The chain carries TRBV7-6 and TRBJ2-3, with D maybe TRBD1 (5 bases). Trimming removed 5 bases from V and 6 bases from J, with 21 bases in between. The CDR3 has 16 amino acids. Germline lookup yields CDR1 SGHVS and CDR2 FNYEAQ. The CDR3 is CASSSFGRQGGDTQYF. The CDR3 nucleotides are TGTGCCAGCAGCAGCTTCGGTCGGCAGGGCGGCGATACGCAGTATTTT.

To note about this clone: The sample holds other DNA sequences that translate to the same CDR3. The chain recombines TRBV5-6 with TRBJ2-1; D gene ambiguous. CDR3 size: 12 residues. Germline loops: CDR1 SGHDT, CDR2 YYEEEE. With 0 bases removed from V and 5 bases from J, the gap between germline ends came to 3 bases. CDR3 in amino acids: CASSLANNEQFF. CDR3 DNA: TGTGCCAGCAGCTTGGCCAACAATGAGCAGTTCTTC.

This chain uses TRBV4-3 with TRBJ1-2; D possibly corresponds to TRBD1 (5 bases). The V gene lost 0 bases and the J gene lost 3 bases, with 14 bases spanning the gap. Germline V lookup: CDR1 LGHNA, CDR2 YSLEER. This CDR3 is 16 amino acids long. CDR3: CASSQDWTQGDYGYTF. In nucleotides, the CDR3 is TGCGCCAGCAGCCAAGATTGGACGCAGGGCGACTATGGCTACACCTTC.

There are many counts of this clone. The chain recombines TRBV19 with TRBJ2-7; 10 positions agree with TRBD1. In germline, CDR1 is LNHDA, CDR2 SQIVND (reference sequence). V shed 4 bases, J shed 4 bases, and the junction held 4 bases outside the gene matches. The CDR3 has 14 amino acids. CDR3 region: CASSTTGGVYEQYF. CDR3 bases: TGTGCCAGTAGTACGACAGGGGGCGTATACGAGCAGTACTTC.

CDR3 DNA sequence: TGTGCCAGCAGCTTAGCCATAACTTCGGGGGGCGAGCAGTACTTC. Its protein is CASSLAITSGGEQYF. The chain combines TRBV7-9 with TRBJ2-7; 7 nucleotides match TRBD2. The junction had 8 bases not matched to a gene; V was cut back by 0 bases and J by 6 bases. Germline V lookup: CDR1 SEHNR, CDR2 FQNEAQ (reference sequence). The CDR3 sequence is 15 residues long.

The DNA for the CDR3 is TGCGCCAGCAGCCAAGTCCCCAGTGAAAAACTGTTTTTT. Encoded protein: CASSQVPSEKLFF. The rearrangement uses TRBV4-1 and TRBJ1-4; the D is unclear. This CDR3 comprises 13 residues. CDR1 MGHRA and CDR2 YSYEKL come from the germline V gene. Trimming cost V 1 base and J 7 bases, with 7 bases left between them.

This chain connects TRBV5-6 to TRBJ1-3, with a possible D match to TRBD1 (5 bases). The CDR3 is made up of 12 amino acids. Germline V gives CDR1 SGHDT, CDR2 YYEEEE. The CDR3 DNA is TGTGCAGTACCGGGGGAGCAGGACACCATATATTTT. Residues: CAVPGEQDTIYF.

CDR3 nucleotides: TGCGCCAGCAGCTTGGAACGGGTAGATACGCAGTATTTT. The encoded protein is CASSLERVDTQYF. This chain joins TRBV5-1 and TRBJ2-3, with D unresolved. CDR3 length: 13 amino acids. CDR1 is SGHRS and CDR2 is YFSETQ in the germline V gene. Trimming removed 0 bases at V and 5 bases at J, with 7 bases between.

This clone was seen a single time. The CDR3 loop is CASSGSRGQVTEAFF. For the CDR3, the DNA is TGTGCCAGCAGTGGGAGCAGGGGACAGGTGACTGAAGCTTTCTTT. The chain carries TRBV6-1 and TRBJ1-1; TRBD1 matches 8 bases. Germline V lookup: CDR1 MNHNS, CDR2 SASEGT. V lost 4 bases, J lost 5 bases, and 9 bases stayed unmatched. The CDR3 loop spans 15 amino acids.

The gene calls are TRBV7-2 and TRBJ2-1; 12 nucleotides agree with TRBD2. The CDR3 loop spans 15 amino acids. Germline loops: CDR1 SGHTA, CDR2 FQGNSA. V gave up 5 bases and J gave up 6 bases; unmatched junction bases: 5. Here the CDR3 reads CASSGLAGGPNEQFF. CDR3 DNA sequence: TGTGCCAGCAGCGGCCTAGCGGGAGGGCCCAATGAGCAGTTCTTC.